This TCR beta chain was recorded in a study of blood T cell repertoires in COVID-19. About the research overall: Sites across the United States, Italy and Spain contributed samples from acute and convalescent COVID-19.

Profiled with immunoSEQ multiplex PCR; TCRdb holds only in-frame clones, not every one. The repertoire holds under 300,000 clones, with more than 75% as singletons. Germline V CDR1 and CDR2: SNHLY, FYNNEI. Germline trimming cut 5 bases from V and 5 bases from J; bases unmatched to any gene: 8. The CDR3 sequence is 15 residues long. Sequenced: PBMCs or T cells enriched from blood (not recorded which). This clonotype was sampled from a woman aged 40 to 50 with acute COVID-19. J is TRBJ2-1 and V is TRBV2; 8 bases fit TRBD1. The CDR3 nucleotides read TGTGCCAGCAGTAGGACGGACAGGGATCACAATGAGCAGTTCTTC. This sequence encodes CASSRTDRDHNEQFF.